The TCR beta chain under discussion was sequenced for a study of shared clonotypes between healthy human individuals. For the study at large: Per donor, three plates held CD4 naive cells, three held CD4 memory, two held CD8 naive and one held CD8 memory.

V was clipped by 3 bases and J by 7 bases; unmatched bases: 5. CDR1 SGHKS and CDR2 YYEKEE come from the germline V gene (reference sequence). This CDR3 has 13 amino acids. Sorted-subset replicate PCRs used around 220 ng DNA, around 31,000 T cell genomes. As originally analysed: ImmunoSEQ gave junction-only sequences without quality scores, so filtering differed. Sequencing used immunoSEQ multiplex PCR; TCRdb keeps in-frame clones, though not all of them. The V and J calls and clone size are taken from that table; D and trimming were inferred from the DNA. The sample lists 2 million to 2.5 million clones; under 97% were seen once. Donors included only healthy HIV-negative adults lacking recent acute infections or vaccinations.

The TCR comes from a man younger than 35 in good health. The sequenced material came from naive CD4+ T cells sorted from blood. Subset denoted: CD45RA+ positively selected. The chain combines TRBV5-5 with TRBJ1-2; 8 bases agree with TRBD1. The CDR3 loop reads CASSWGTGVGYTF. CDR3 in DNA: TGTGCCAGCAGCTGGGGGACAGGCGTTGGCTACACCTTC.